The present entry profiles one TCR beta chain with its context. A universal primer site arose from template switching, and cDNA bore unique molecular identifiers. TCRdb processed the 5' RACE reads anew with MiXCR; each CDR3 protein has one entry. The sample holds roughly 720,000 distinct CDR3 sequences; 18% are singletons and the top ten take around 13%. The CDR3 consists of 16 residues. Germline V gene data show CDR1 as LNHDA and CDR2 as SQIVND (reference sequence). The V and J ends lost 5 bases and 1 base, in that order; junction bases with no gene match: 7. This entry comes from a study of identical twins. Another study also made use of these data, one on T cells expressing NK-cell markers. That report adds: T cells sorted in several experiments were restricted to alpha-beta TCR T cells by an anti-gamma-delta TCR antibody. Dominant NKG2C+ clonotypes made up about 1.0-7.5% of CD8+ T cells in roughly 6 donors.

The clonotype was recovered from a young woman in good health. Sequencing was done on a sample of PBMCs. The V and J genes are TRBV19 and TRBJ2-7; 11 bases are shared with TRBD2. The CDR3 reads CASSLRTSGFSYEQYF. CDR3 nucleotides: TGTGCCAGTAGTCTTAGGACTAGCGGGTTTTCCTACGAGCAGTACTTC.